A selection of T cell receptor beta chains follows, all from one sample in a study of blood T cell repertoires in COVID-19. Produced via immunoSEQ multiplex PCR; TCRdb's table is partial and in-frame only. The table shows about 51,000 clones, with roughly 90% occurring only once. The specimen sequenced was peripheral blood. The receptors shown here come from a man aged 55 to 70 with acute or convalescent COVID-19. CDR3s include the opening cysteine and the closing phenylalanine or tryptophan. D genes are given only for firm matches. The listing skips clone size in some rows; elsewhere it reads once, few, many or a size class.

size: .
J: TRBJ1-4
length: 20
V: TRBV4-2
D: .
DNA: TGTGCCAGCAGCCAAGTTTATCCCCCCCGGGGGGCTGGACCTAATGAAAAACTGTTTTTT
CDR3: CASSQVYPPRGAGPNEKLFF

size: .
J: TRBJ2-5
length: 18
V: TRBV3-1/TRBV3-2
D: TRBD2
DNA: TGTGCCAGCAGCCAAGGATGGAGACTAGCGGGAGAGCGCGAGACCCAGTACTTC
CDR3: CASSQGWRLAGERETQYF

size: once
J: TRBJ1-4
length: 15
V: TRBV18
D: TRBD1
DNA: TGTGCCAGCTCACCTTGGACAGGTGATGATGAAAAACTGTTTTTT
CDR3: CASSPWTGDDEKLFF

size: .
J: TRBJ2-7
length: 12
V: TRBV20-1
D: .
DNA: TGCAGTGCTAGTTCTTCAGCCTACGAGCAGTACTTC
CDR3: CSASSSAYEQYF

size: .
J: TRBJ2-3
length: 14
V: TRBV10-2
D: .
DNA: TGCGCCAGCAGGACGGAGTGGGGCACAGATACGCAGTATTTT
CDR3: CASRTEWGTDTQYF

size: .
J: TRBJ2-3
length: 13
V: TRBV9
D: .
DNA: TGTGCCAGCAGCGTAGCCCAACCCGGTACGCAGTATTTT
CDR3: CASSVAQPGTQYF

size: .
J: TRBJ2-3
length: 15
V: TRBV25-1
D: .
DNA: TGTGCCAGCAGTTCCGGGGTCGGAGCTACCGATACGCAGTATTTT
CDR3: CASSSGVGATDTQYF

size: .
J: TRBJ2-5
length: 13
V: TRBV7-2
D: TRBD1
DNA: TGTGCCAGCAGCTTATACGACAGGGAATCCCAGTACTTC
CDR3: CASSLYDRESQYF

size: .
J: TRBJ1-5
length: 15
V: TRBV28
D: .
DNA: TGTGCCAGCAGTTTGATGACAGTTAGCAATCAGCCCCAGCATTTT
CDR3: CASSLMTVSNQPQHF

size: once
J: TRBJ2-1
length: 14
V: TRBV3-1/TRBV3-2
D: TRBD2
DNA: TGTGCCAGCAGCCATACTAGCGGGAGTTCTGAGCAGTTCTTC
CDR3: CASSHTSGSSEQFF

size: .
J: TRBJ2-7
length: 13
V: TRBV2
D: .
DNA: TGTGCCAGCCTATGGAGGCCCCCCTACGAGCAGTACTTC
CDR3: CASLWRPPYEQYF

size: .
J: TRBJ1-2
length: 14
V: TRBV6-4
D: .
DNA: TGTGCCAGCAGAGGAGCCGACAGCTTGGGTGGCTACACCTTC
CDR3: CASRGADSLGGYTF

size: .
J: TRBJ2-1
length: 17
V: TRBV5-1
D: .
DNA: TGCGCCAGCAGCTTGGTGGGGGGAGCTTCCGGCTACAATGAGCAGTTCTTC
CDR3: CASSLVGGASGYNEQFF

size: .
J: TRBJ1-4
length: 13
V: TRBV27
D: TRBD1
DNA: TGTGCCAGCAGTCGACAGGGGGTTGAAAAACTGTTTTTT
CDR3: CASSRQGVEKLFF

size: once
J: TRBJ2-5
length: 16
V: TRBV5-4
D: TRBD2
DNA: TGTGCCAGCAGCTCCGGGGGGGCGGGAGCCCAAGAGACCCAGTACTTC
CDR3: CASSSGGAGAQETQYF

size: .
J: TRBJ1-2
length: 15
V: TRBV11-1
D: .
DNA: TGTGCCAGCAGCACTAACAGGGAAGCTAACTATGGCTACACCTTC
CDR3: CASSTNREANYGYTF

size: .
J: TRBJ1-1
length: 14
V: TRBV21-1
D: .
DNA: TGTGCCAGCAGCAAAGAGGGGGCGAACACTGAAGCTTTCTTT
CDR3: CASSKEGANTEAFF

size: once
J: TRBJ2-7
length: 13
V: TRBV5-1
D: .
DNA: TGCGCCAGCAGCAAGGACTCCTCCTACGAGCAGTACTTC
CDR3: CASSKDSSYEQYF

size: .
J: TRBJ2-1
length: 17
V: TRBV28
D: TRBD2
DNA: TGTGCCAGCAGTTTGCTGACTAGCGGGATAAAATCCAATGAGCAGTTCTTC
CDR3: CASSLLTSGIKSNEQFF

size: .
J: TRBJ2-3
length: 17
V: TRBV15
D: .
DNA: TGTGCCACCAGCGAGTCATACAGGGCCGAAGGCACAGATACGCAGTATTTT
CDR3: CATSESYRAEGTDTQYF

size: .
J: TRBJ1-4
length: 14
V: TRBV2
D: TRBD1
DNA: TGTGCCAGCAATCGGGCAGGGGGTAGGGAAAAACTGTTTTTT
CDR3: CASNRAGGREKLFF

size: .
J: TRBJ2-7
length: 14
V: TRBV18
D: TRBD2
DNA: TGTGCCAGCTCATCGCCGGGACTAAACTACGAGCAGTACTTC
CDR3: CASSSPGLNYEQYF

size: few
J: TRBJ1-2
length: 14
V: TRBV5-1
D: .
DNA: TGCGCCAGCAGCGACAGTCTTTCTAACTATGGCTACACCTTC
CDR3: CASSDSLSNYGYTF

size: .
J: TRBJ2-1
length: 15
V: TRBV6-6
D: .
DNA: TGTGCCAGCAGTGATCCGGGACTAAAGGGGGATGAGCAGTTCTTC
CDR3: CASSDPGLKGDEQFF

size: once
J: TRBJ1-2
length: 14
V: TRBV2
D: TRBD1
DNA: TGTGCCAGCAGTGGAACCGGGACAGGGAATGGCTACACCTTC
CDR3: CASSGTGTGNGYTF

size: .
J: TRBJ2-5
length: 13
V: TRBV11-3
D: .
DNA: TGTGCCAGCAGCCAGGGCCCCCAAGAGACCCAGTACTTC
CDR3: CASSQGPQETQYF

size: .
J: TRBJ2-3
length: 14
V: TRBV20-1
D: TRBD2
DNA: TGCAGTGCTAGTTCCAGCGGGAGAGCAGATACGCAGTATTTT
CDR3: CSASSSGRADTQYF

size: .
J: TRBJ1-5
length: 14
V: TRBV28
D: .
DNA: TGTGCCAGCAGTTTAGGACTCGCCCTTCCGCCCCAGCATTTT
CDR3: CASSLGLALPPQHF

size: .
J: TRBJ1-2
length: 13
V: TRBV9
D: .
DNA: TGTGCCAGCAGCGTATCCACGGTCTATGGCTACACCTTC
CDR3: CASSVSTVYGYTF

size: .
J: TRBJ1-2
length: 12
V: TRBV12-3/TRBV12-4
D: TRBD1
DNA: TGTGCCAGCAGGCCAGGGGGCGGAGGCTACACCTTC
CDR3: CASRPGGGGYTF

size: .
J: TRBJ2-7
length: 15
V: TRBV18
D: TRBD1
DNA: TGTGCCAGCTCACCTGGGACAGGTAGCTCCTACGAGCAGTACTTC
CDR3: CASSPGTGSSYEQYF

size: .
J: TRBJ2-5
length: 14
V: TRBV5-1
D: .
DNA: TGCGCCAGCGCCAGGGGCGGGAGAGAAGAGACCCAGTACTTC
CDR3: CASARGGREETQYF

size: .
J: TRBJ2-7
length: 15
V: TRBV11-2
D: TRBD1
DNA: TGTGCCAGCAGGGGGATTGGGGGACAGGGAGGAGAGCAGTACTTC
CDR3: CASRGIGGQGGEQYF

size: once
J: TRBJ2-7
length: 15
V: TRBV27
D: TRBD2
DNA: TGTGCCAGCAGCCTTGCAGGCGGGGGAACCTACGAGCAGTACTTC
CDR3: CASSLAGGGTYEQYF

size: .
J: TRBJ1-1
length: 15
V: TRBV7-2
D: TRBD1
DNA: TGTGCCAGCAGACAGACAGGGCTGGGAAACACTGAAGCTTTCTTT
CDR3: CASRQTGLGNTEAFF

size: .
J: TRBJ1-5
length: 15
V: TRBV5-1
D: .
DNA: TGCGCCAGCAGCTTGGAGGCGGGGGCTGGTCAGCCCCAGCATTTT
CDR3: CASSLEAGAGQPQHF

size: .
J: TRBJ1-4
length: 15
V: TRBV5-8
D: .
DNA: TGTGCCAGCAGCTCCGGACAGAGCCGGGGTGAAAAACTGTTTTTT
CDR3: CASSSGQSRGEKLFF

size: .
J: TRBJ1-5
length: 13
V: TRBV27
D: .
DNA: TGTGCCAGCGCTATCTCTAACAATCAGCCCCAGCATTTT
CDR3: CASAISNNQPQHF

size: .
J: TRBJ2-7
length: 15
V: TRBV4-1
D: TRBD1
DNA: TGCGCCAGCAGCCCCCCCCGGACAGGGGGCTACGAGCAGTACTTC
CDR3: CASSPPRTGGYEQYF

size: .
J: TRBJ2-3
length: 16
V: TRBV7-9
D: TRBD2
DNA: TGTGCCAGCAGCTTCACTAGCGGGAGGTCGACAGATACGCAGTATTTT
CDR3: CASSFTSGRSTDTQYF

size: few
J: TRBJ2-1
length: 16
V: TRBV4-2
D: .
DNA: TGTGCCAGCAGCCAAGAACCCGGGGGTTCCTACAATGAGCAGTTCTTC
CDR3: CASSQEPGGSYNEQFF

size: .
J: TRBJ1-5
length: 18
V: TRBV19
D: .
DNA: TGTGCCAGTAGTAGCATCGGGGGGTCAAGGATGCGCAATCAGCCCCAGCATTTT
CDR3: CASSSIGGSRMRNQPQHF

size: .
J: TRBJ1-1
length: 15
V: TRBV25-1
D: TRBD1
DNA: TGTGCCAGCAGTGAATCGGGGACAGGTGGCACTGAAGCTTTCTTT
CDR3: CASSESGTGGTEAFF

size: .
J: TRBJ2-3
length: 12
V: TRBV29-1
D: .
DNA: TGCAGCGTTATCGTCGCGGGGGATACGCAGTATTTT
CDR3: CSVIVAGDTQYF

size: few
J: TRBJ2-1
length: 16
V: TRBV24-1
D: TRBD2
DNA: TGTGCCACCAGTGATCCCCGCGGCGGGGGGGGCCGTGAGCAGTTCTTC
CDR3: CATSDPRGGGGREQFF

size: .
J: TRBJ2-1
length: 18
V: TRBV14
D: TRBD2
DNA: TGTGCCAGCAGCCAAGATCGGGGGTTGAGACTAGCGGGATTCGAGCAGTTCTTC
CDR3: CASSQDRGLRLAGFEQFF

size: .
J: TRBJ1-1
length: 13
V: TRBV6-5
D: TRBD1
DNA: TGTGCCAGCATTACAACAGGGGGCACTGAAGCTTTCTTT
CDR3: CASITTGGTEAFF

size: .
J: TRBJ1-1
length: 15
V: TRBV5-1
D: TRBD1
DNA: TGCGCCAGCAGCGAAACAGGGGGCGCGAACACTGAAGCTTTCTTT
CDR3: CASSETGGANTEAFF

size: .
J: TRBJ1-5
length: 15
V: TRBV18
D: .
DNA: TGTGCCAGCTCAAAATTCCGGGACAATGAACTTTTGGAGCATTTT
CDR3: CASSKFRDNELLEHF

size: .
J: TRBJ2-3
length: 18
V: TRBV3-1/TRBV3-2
D: TRBD2
DNA: TGTGCCAGCAGCCAAGAAGGACTAGCGGGGGGGCCAAGGGATACGCAGTATTTT
CDR3: CASSQEGLAGGPRDTQYF

size: .
J: TRBJ2-3
length: 16
V: TRBV7-7
D: .
DNA: TGTGCTAGCAGCCCCTCCCCGGCGGAAAGCACAGATACGCAGTATTTT
CDR3: CASSPSPAESTDTQYF

size: .
J: TRBJ2-2
length: 13
V: TRBV19
D: .
DNA: TGTGCCAGTAGTTCGGACTACACCGGGGAGCTGTTTTTT
CDR3: CASSSDYTGELFF

size: .
J: TRBJ1-5
length: 14
V: TRBV4-2
D: TRBD1
DNA: TGTGCCAGCAGCGGACAGGGGAGCAATCAGCCCCAGCATTTT
CDR3: CASSGQGSNQPQHF